A selection of T cell receptor beta chains follows, all from one sample in a study of shared clonotypes between healthy human individuals. The protocol was immunoSEQ multiplex PCR, while the TCRdb copy is restricted to in-frame clones and leaves out a portion. The sample shows more than 850,000 clones, approximately 80% of them seen only once. Sequenced: memory CD4+ T cells from PBMCs. The receptors were sampled from a man in his late teens or twenties in good health. Some clones in this sample may be carry-over from other donors' samples. Each CDR3 is given with its conserved first and last residue. D genes are given only for firm matches. Size is stated for part of the rows, as once, few or many counts, or as a class when the clone is expanded.

V gene: TRBV2; J gene: TRBJ2-1; D gene: .; clone size: .; CDR3 DNA: TGTGCCAGCACCTCTACAACTTCCTACAATGAGCAGTTCTTC; CDR3 protein: CASTSTTSYNEQFF
V gene: TRBV6-4; J gene: TRBJ1-5; D gene: .; clone size: .; CDR3 DNA: TGTGCCAGCAGTGACTCGGACCCCCTTAGGCCCCAGCATTTT; CDR3 protein: CASSDSDPLRPQHF
V gene: TRBV28; J gene: TRBJ1-2; D gene: TRBD1; clone size: .; CDR3 DNA: TGTGCCAGCAGCGACAGGGGGCTTGGCTACACCTTC; CDR3 protein: CASSDRGLGYTF
V gene: TRBV4-3; J gene: TRBJ1-3; D gene: TRBD1; clone size: .; CDR3 DNA: TGCGCCAGCAGCCAAGAATCGACAGGGAAGGCCAACACCATATATTTT; CDR3 protein: CASSQESTGKANTIYF
V gene: TRBV30; J gene: TRBJ1-5; D gene: TRBD1; clone size: .; CDR3 DNA: TGTGCCTGGAGTCAGGACAGGGGTAATCAGCCCCAGCATTTT; CDR3 protein: CAWSQDRGNQPQHF
V gene: TRBV7-2; J gene: TRBJ2-1; D gene: TRBD2; clone size: .; CDR3 DNA: TGTGCCAGCAGAGGCCGTCGATACAGCGGGAGCAATGAGCAGTTCTTC; CDR3 protein: CASRGRRYSGSNEQFF
V gene: TRBV7-6; J gene: TRBJ2-7; D gene: TRBD1; clone size: few; CDR3 DNA: TGTGCCAGCAGCTTAGAACCTCTCGGGACAGCCTCCTACGAGCAGTACTTC; CDR3 protein: CASSLEPLGTASYEQYF
V gene: TRBV5-1; J gene: TRBJ2-7; D gene: TRBD1; clone size: few; CDR3 DNA: TGCGCCAGCAGCTTCCAGGGGGACGAGCAGTACTTC; CDR3 protein: CASSFQGDEQYF
V gene: TRBV5-1; J gene: TRBJ2-5; D gene: .; clone size: .; CDR3 DNA: TGCGCCAGCAGCTTAGACAGTCTGCGGACCCAGTACTTC; CDR3 protein: CASSLDSLRTQYF
V gene: TRBV7-3; J gene: TRBJ2-2; D gene: .; clone size: once; CDR3 DNA: TGTGCCAGCAGCGCGCAAACGGGACTTAACACCGGGGAGCTGTTTTTT; CDR3 protein: CASSAQTGLNTGELFF
V gene: TRBV5-1; J gene: TRBJ1-2; D gene: .; clone size: once; CDR3 DNA: TGCGCCAGCAGCGCCCGGGCTTCAGGGATCAACACCTTC; CDR3 protein: CASSARASGINTF
V gene: TRBV7-3; J gene: TRBJ1-4; D gene: .; clone size: .; CDR3 DNA: TGTGCCAGCAGCGAAGGGGCCTGGAACGGAAAACTGTTTTTT; CDR3 protein: CASSEGAWNGKLFF
V gene: TRBV10-3; J gene: TRBJ1-2; D gene: .; clone size: .; CDR3 DNA: TGTGCCATCACCGGAGCAGGGGAGTCCGGTGGCTACACCTTC; CDR3 protein: CAITGAGESGGYTF
V gene: TRBV25-1; J gene: TRBJ1-3; D gene: TRBD1; clone size: .; CDR3 DNA: TGTGCCAGCCAACTAAGGGGGCCCAACACCATATATTTT; CDR3 protein: CASQLRGPNTIYF
V gene: TRBV19; J gene: TRBJ1-1; D gene: TRBD1; clone size: .; CDR3 DNA: TGTGCCAGTAATAGACAGGGGGGACGGGACACTGAAGCTTTCTTT; CDR3 protein: CASNRQGGRDTEAFF
V gene: TRBV19; J gene: TRBJ2-3; D gene: .; clone size: .; CDR3 DNA: TGTGCCAGTAGTATAATAGGAACAGCGAGCACAGATACGCAGTATTTT; CDR3 protein: CASSIIGTASTDTQYF
V gene: TRBV11-2; J gene: TRBJ1-3; D gene: TRBD1; clone size: .; CDR3 DNA: TGTGCCAGCAGCTTGACGACATCAGGGACAGGGACTGGAAACACCATATATTTT; CDR3 protein: CASSLTTSGTGTGNTIYF
V gene: TRBV2; J gene: TRBJ2-5; D gene: .; clone size: few; CDR3 DNA: TGTGCCAGCAGTGAAGGAAAGAAGACCCAGTACTTC; CDR3 protein: CASSEGKKTQYF
V gene: TRBV27; J gene: TRBJ2-5; D gene: TRBD1; clone size: once; CDR3 DNA: TGTGCCAGCAGTTTCCAACCCGGACAGGGACCGGACGAGACCCAGTACTTC; CDR3 protein: CASSFQPGQGPDETQYF
V gene: TRBV28; J gene: TRBJ2-3; D gene: .; clone size: .; CDR3 DNA: TGTGCCAGCGGGAGGCCTAGCGCGAGCACAGATACGCAGTATTTT; CDR3 protein: CASGRPSASTDTQYF
V gene: TRBV9; J gene: TRBJ1-2; D gene: TRBD1; clone size: .; CDR3 DNA: TGTGCCAGCAGCGTAAACGACAGGGGGAATGGCTACACCTTC; CDR3 protein: CASSVNDRGNGYTF
V gene: TRBV28; J gene: TRBJ1-5; D gene: .; clone size: few; CDR3 DNA: TGTGCCAGCAGTAAGGGGCATAGCAATCAGCCCCAGCATTTT; CDR3 protein: CASSKGHSNQPQHF
V gene: TRBV9; J gene: TRBJ2-1; D gene: TRBD2; clone size: .; CDR3 DNA: TGTGCCAGCACTAGCGGGAGCTACAATGAGCAGTTCTTC; CDR3 protein: CASTSGSYNEQFF
V gene: TRBV29-1; J gene: TRBJ2-5; D gene: TRBD2; clone size: few; CDR3 DNA: TGCAGCGTTGATTCGGGAGGGGAAGAGACCCAGTACTTC; CDR3 protein: CSVDSGGEETQYF
V gene: TRBV19; J gene: TRBJ2-1; D gene: .; clone size: .; CDR3 DNA: TGTGCCAGTAACCCACTTAGGAGTGGTAGAATGAATGAGCAGTTCTTC; CDR3 protein: CASNPLRSGRMNEQFF
V gene: TRBV4-1; J gene: TRBJ2-3; D gene: TRBD2; clone size: .; CDR3 DNA: TGCGCCAGCAGCCAAGGGAGGGGTAGCGGGACCACAGATACGCAGTATTTT; CDR3 protein: CASSQGRGSGTTDTQYF
V gene: TRBV14; J gene: TRBJ2-5; D gene: .; clone size: many; CDR3 DNA: TGTGCCAGCAGCCAAGTCTCCCGGGAAGGAGAGACCCAGTACTTC; CDR3 protein: CASSQVSREGETQYF
V gene: TRBV28; J gene: TRBJ1-2; D gene: .; clone size: .; CDR3 DNA: TGTGCCAGCTTCGGAGTTACTAACTATGGCTACACCTTC; CDR3 protein: CASFGVTNYGYTF
V gene: TRBV5-4; J gene: TRBJ2-1; D gene: .; clone size: .; CDR3 DNA: TGTGCCAGCAGCCAAACGGGGGACTCCTACAATGAGCAGTTCTTC; CDR3 protein: CASSQTGDSYNEQFF
V gene: TRBV10-3; J gene: TRBJ1-3; D gene: .; clone size: few; CDR3 DNA: TGTGCCATCGGATCCTTTATGGCTGGAAACACCATATATTTT; CDR3 protein: CAIGSFMAGNTIYF
V gene: TRBV11-3; J gene: TRBJ2-7; D gene: .; clone size: .; CDR3 DNA: TGTGCCAGCAGCTTCTACAGGGATAGAATTCACGAGCAGTACTTC; CDR3 protein: CASSFYRDRIHEQYF
V gene: TRBV7-6; J gene: TRBJ2-1; D gene: TRBD2; clone size: .; CDR3 DNA: TGTGCCAGCAGCTTCCTTGGACTAGCGGGAGGGACCAATGAGCAGTTCTTC; CDR3 protein: CASSFLGLAGGTNEQFF
V gene: TRBV7-3; J gene: TRBJ2-7; D gene: TRBD2; clone size: .; CDR3 DNA: TGTGCCAGCAGCCCCACCCCGGGGGGAGAGCAGTACTTC; CDR3 protein: CASSPTPGGEQYF
V gene: TRBV5-1; J gene: TRBJ2-3; D gene: .; clone size: .; CDR3 DNA: TGCGCCAGCAGCCCGAGCAGGTTGGGAGATACGCAGTATTTT; CDR3 protein: CASSPSRLGDTQYF
V gene: TRBV12-2; J gene: TRBJ2-1; D gene: .; clone size: .; CDR3 DNA: TGTGCAAGTCGCTTAGAGGGGGCTCGGAACAATGAGCAGTTCTTC; CDR3 protein: CASRLEGARNNEQFF
V gene: TRBV6-5; J gene: TRBJ2-1; D gene: TRBD1; clone size: .; CDR3 DNA: TGTGCCAGCAGTTACTCGGGACAGGGCAACAATGAGCAGTTCTTC; CDR3 protein: CASSYSGQGNNEQFF
V gene: TRBV5-6; J gene: TRBJ2-1; D gene: TRBD1; clone size: .; CDR3 DNA: TGTGCCAGCAGCGCCAGGACAGGGGGCGGTGAGCAGTTCTTC; CDR3 protein: CASSARTGGGEQFF
V gene: TRBV18; J gene: TRBJ2-7; D gene: .; clone size: .; CDR3 DNA: TGTGCCAGCTCACCAATACAGGGAACCTACGAGCAGTACTTC; CDR3 protein: CASSPIQGTYEQYF
V gene: TRBV5-1; J gene: TRBJ2-1; D gene: TRBD2; clone size: few; CDR3 DNA: TGCGCCAGCAGCTTTGGGGTTACTAGCGGAGGCTCCTACAATGAGCAGTTCTTC; CDR3 protein: CASSFGVTSGGSYNEQFF
V gene: TRBV5-1; J gene: TRBJ2-7; D gene: TRBD2; clone size: .; CDR3 DNA: TGCGCCAGCAGCTCGGGACTAGTCTCCTACGAGCAGTACTTC; CDR3 protein: CASSSGLVSYEQYF
V gene: TRBV28; J gene: TRBJ2-2; D gene: TRBD2; clone size: .; CDR3 DNA: TGTGCCAGCAGTTTTGCGGGAGGGCCGAACACCGGGGAGCTGTTTTTT; CDR3 protein: CASSFAGGPNTGELFF
V gene: TRBV30; J gene: TRBJ1-2; D gene: .; clone size: .; CDR3 DNA: TGTGCCTGGAGTATAGGACCGCGCTTGATCACCTTC; CDR3 protein: CAWSIGPRLITF
V gene: TRBV5-6; J gene: TRBJ2-7; D gene: .; clone size: .; CDR3 DNA: TGTGCCAGCAGCTTGGTGGGGCAGAAATACGAGCAGTACTTC; CDR3 protein: CASSLVGQKYEQYF
V gene: TRBV7-3; J gene: TRBJ2-1; D gene: TRBD1; clone size: .; CDR3 DNA: TGTGCCAGCAGCTCAGACAGGGGCCTCTACAATGAGCAGTTCTTC; CDR3 protein: CASSSDRGLYNEQFF
V gene: TRBV4-1; J gene: TRBJ2-3; D gene: TRBD2; clone size: .; CDR3 DNA: TGCGCCAGCAGAAAGGGACTAGCGGGACTCAGACCAGATACGCAGTATTTT; CDR3 protein: CASRKGLAGLRPDTQYF
V gene: TRBV11-3; J gene: TRBJ2-1; D gene: .; clone size: .; CDR3 DNA: TGTGCCAGCAGTCCGCTGGGGGCCCTAAGTTCTGAGCAGTTCTTC; CDR3 protein: CASSPLGALSSEQFF
V gene: TRBV28; J gene: TRBJ1-2; D gene: TRBD1; clone size: .; CDR3 DNA: TGTGCCAGCAGTATCGGACAGGGCTATGGCTACACCTTC; CDR3 protein: CASSIGQGYGYTF
V gene: TRBV27; J gene: TRBJ2-7; D gene: .; clone size: .; CDR3 DNA: TGTGCCAGCAGACGCCCTTACCAGGGCGAGCAGTACTTC; CDR3 protein: CASRRPYQGEQYF